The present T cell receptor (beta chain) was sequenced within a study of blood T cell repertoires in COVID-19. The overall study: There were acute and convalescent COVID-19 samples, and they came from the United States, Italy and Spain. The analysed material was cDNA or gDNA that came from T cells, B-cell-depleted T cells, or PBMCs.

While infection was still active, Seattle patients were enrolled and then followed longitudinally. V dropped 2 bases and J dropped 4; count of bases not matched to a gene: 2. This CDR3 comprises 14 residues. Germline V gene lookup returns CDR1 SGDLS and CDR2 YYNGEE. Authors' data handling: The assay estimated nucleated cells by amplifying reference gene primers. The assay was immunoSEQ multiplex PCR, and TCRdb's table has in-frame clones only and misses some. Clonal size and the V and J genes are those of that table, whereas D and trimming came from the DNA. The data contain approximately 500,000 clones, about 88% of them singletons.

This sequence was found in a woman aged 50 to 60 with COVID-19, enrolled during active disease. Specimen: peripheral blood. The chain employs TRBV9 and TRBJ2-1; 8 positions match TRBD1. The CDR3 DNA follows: TGTGCCAGCAGCGTGACAGGGGATTACAATGAGCAGTTCTTC. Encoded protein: CASSVTGDYNEQFF.